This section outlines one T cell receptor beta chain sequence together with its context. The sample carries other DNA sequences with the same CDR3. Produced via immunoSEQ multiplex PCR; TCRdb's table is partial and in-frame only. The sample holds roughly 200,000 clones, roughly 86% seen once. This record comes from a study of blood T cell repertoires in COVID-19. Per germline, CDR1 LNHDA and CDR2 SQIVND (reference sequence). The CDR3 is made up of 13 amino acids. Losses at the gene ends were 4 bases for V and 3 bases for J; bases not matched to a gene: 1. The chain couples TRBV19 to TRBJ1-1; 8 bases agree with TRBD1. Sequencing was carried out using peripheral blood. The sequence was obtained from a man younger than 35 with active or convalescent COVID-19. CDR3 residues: CASSTTGDTEAFF. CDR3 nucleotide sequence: TGTGCCAGTAGTACGACAGGGGACACTGAAGCTTTCTTT.